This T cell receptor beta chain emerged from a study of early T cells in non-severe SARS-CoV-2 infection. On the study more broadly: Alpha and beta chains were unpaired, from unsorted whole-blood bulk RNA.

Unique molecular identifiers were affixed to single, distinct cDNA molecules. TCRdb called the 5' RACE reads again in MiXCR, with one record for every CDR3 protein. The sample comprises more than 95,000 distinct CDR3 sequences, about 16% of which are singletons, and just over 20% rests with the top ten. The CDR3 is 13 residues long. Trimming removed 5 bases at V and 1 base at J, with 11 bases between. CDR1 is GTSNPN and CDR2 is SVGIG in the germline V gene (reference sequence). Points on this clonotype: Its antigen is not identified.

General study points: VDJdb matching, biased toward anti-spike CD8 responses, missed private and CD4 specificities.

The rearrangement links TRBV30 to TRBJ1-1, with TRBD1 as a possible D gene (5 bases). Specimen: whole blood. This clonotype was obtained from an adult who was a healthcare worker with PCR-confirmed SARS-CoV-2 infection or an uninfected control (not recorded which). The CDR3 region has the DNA TGTGCCTGGGGGGTCACAGGGAACACTGAAGCTTTCTTT. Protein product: CAWGVTGNTEAFF.